This TCR beta chain was captured in a study of T cell changes during pregnancy in multiple sclerosis. Only in-frame clones appear in the TCRdb table, and some are missing; sequencing was by immunoSEQ multiplex PCR. The sample has nearly 60,000 clones; 91% are singletons. Trimming left V 5 bases short and J 7 bases short, with 14 bases between. This CDR3 is built from 14 residues. From germline, CDR1 is SNHLY and CDR2 FYNNEI. Here the sequenced sample was CD4+ T cells from peripheral blood mononuclear cells, taken after pregnancy. The clonotype was recovered from a female donor in good health, enrolled as a control in a pregnancy study. The chain has TRBV2 and TRBJ2-2; D may be TRBD1 (7 bases). The DNA for the CDR3 is TGTGCCAGCAGTTACCAGGGGGGAGTCGGGGAGCTGTTTTTT. Its translation is CASSYQGGVGELFF. The full variable domain, completed using reference TRBV2 and TRBJ2-2, is EPEVTQTPSHQVTQMGQEVILRCVPISNHLYFYWYRQILGQKVEFLVSFYNNEISEKSEIFDDQFSVERPDGSNFTLKIRSTKLEDSAMYFCASSYQGGVGELFFGEGSRLTVL.